Sequencing of this TCR beta chain was carried out in a study of T cells in women clearing cervical HPV infection. Study-level points and caveats: Cases carried less TRBV6-7 than controls: roughly 0.12% versus 0.17%. Associations may precede or follow infection; HPV-specific or memory T cells were not isolated. Unknown T-cell numbers per sample may underlie the richness differences.

In regard to this clone: The antigen is not known. The read ends 3 residues early relative to the CDR3; the germline J gene fills the gap.

CDR1 and CDR2 from the germline V gene are PRHDT and FYEKMQ (reference sequence). V shed 3 bases and J 1 base; nucleotides not matched to a gene: 2. CDR3 length: 16 residues. HPV was found by MY09/MY11 PCR and dot-blot genotyping. Sequenced by immunoSEQ multiplex PCR; TCRdb stores in-frame clones only, minus some. The sample includes about 40,000 clones. This TCR derives from a woman between 18 and 70 years old with a cervical HPV16 infection that either progressed to CIN3+ or cleared (not recorded which). Specimen: blood buffy coat. The chain has TRBV13 and TRBJ2-5; 13 bases agree with TRBD2. CDR3 DNA (partial): TGTGCCAGCAGCTTCGGGACTAGCGGGGCCCAAGAGACC. Protein product: CASSFGTSGAQET. The complete CDR3 sequence is CASSFGTSGAQETQYF.